This T cell receptor beta chain derives from a study of radiotherapy plus CTLA-4 blockade in lung cancer. In the study overall: Among enrolled patients, roughly 17% responded and roughly 31% achieved disease control.

Libraries were prepared by immunoSEQ multiplex PCR; TCRdb keeps only in-frame clonotypes and omits some of them. Of roughly 50,000 clones in the sample, around four fifths were seen once. CDR1 SGHKS and CDR2 YYEKEE come from the germline V gene (reference sequence). V was trimmed by 0 bases and J by 0 bases, leaving 16 bases between them. The CDR3 is made up of 18 amino acids. General study results and limits: In blood, TCR clones derived from the tumor expanded after radiotherapy plus ipilimumab.

On this clone itself: No antigen is known for it.

The sequence was obtained from a human donor with non-small cell lung cancer who had stable disease on radiotherapy plus ipilimumab. The sample was peripheral blood, taken from a patient treated with radiotherapy plus ipilimumab. The chain combines TRBV5-5 with TRBJ1-5, with a tentative D call TRBD1 (6 bases). CDR3 nucleotide sequence: TGTGCCAGCAGCTTGGAGGGGGGGATCGAGGCTAGCAATCAGCCCCAGCATTTT. The encoded protein is CASSLEGGIEASNQPQHF.